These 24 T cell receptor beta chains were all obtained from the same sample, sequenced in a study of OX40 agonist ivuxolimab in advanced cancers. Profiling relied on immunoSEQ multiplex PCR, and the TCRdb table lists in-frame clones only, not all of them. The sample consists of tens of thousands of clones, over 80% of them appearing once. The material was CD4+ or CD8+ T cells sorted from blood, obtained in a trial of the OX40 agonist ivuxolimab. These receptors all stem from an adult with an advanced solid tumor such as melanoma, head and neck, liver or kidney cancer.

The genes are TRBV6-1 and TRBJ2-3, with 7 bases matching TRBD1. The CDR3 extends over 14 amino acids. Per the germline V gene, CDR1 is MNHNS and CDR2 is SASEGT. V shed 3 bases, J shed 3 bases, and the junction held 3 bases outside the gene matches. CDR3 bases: TGTGCCAGCAGTGATAGGGGGCCGACAGATACGCAGTATTTT. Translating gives CASSDRGPTDTQYF.

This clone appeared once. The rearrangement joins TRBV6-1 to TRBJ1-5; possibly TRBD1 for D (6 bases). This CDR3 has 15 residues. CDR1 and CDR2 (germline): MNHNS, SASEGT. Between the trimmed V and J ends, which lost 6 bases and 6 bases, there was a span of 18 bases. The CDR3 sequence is CASRKVGGAGQPQHF. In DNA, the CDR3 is TGTGCCAGCAGGAAGGTCGGGGGGGCGGGTCAGCCCCAGCATTTT.

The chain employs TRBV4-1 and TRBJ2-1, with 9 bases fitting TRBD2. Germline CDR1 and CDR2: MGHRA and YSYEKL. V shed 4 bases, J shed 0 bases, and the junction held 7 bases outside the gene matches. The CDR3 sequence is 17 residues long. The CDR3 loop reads CASSRRLADSSYNEQFF. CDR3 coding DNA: TGCGCCAGCAGCCGCCGACTAGCGGATAGCTCCTACAATGAGCAGTTCTTC.

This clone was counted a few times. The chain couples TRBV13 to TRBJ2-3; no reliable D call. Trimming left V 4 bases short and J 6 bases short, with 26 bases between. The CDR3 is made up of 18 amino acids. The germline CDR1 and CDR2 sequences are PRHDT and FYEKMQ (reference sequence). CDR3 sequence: CASSSSKGSRRQWDTQYF. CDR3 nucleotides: TGTGCCAGCAGCTCCAGTAAAGGGTCCAGGCGGCAGTGGGATACGCAGTATTTT.

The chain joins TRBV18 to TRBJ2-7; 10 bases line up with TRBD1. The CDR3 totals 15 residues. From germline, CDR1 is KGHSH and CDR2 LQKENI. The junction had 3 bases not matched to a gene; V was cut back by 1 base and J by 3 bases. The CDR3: CASSPLGQGNYEQYF. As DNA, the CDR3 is TGTGCCAGCTCACCACTGGGACAGGGGAACTACGAGCAGTACTTC. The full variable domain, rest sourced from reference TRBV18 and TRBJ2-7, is NAGVMQNPRHLVRRRGQEARLRCSPMKGHSHVYWYRQLPEEGLKFMVYLQKENIIDESGMPKERFSAEFPKEGPSILRIQQVVRGDSAAYFCASSPLGQGNYEQYFGPGTRLTVT.

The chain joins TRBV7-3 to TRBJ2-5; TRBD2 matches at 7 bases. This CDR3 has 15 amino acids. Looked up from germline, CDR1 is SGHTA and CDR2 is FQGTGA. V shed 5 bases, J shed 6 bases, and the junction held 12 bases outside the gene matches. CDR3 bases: TGTGCCAGCAGCCCGGTAGCGGGCACCTTCCAGACCCAGTACTTC. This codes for CASSPVAGTFQTQYF.

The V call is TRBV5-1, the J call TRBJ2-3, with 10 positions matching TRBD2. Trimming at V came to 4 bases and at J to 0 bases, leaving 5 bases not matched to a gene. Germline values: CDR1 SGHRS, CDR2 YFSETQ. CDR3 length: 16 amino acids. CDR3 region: CASSPLTSGSTDTQYF. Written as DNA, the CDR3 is TGCGCCAGCAGCCCACTGACTAGCGGGAGCACAGATACGCAGTATTTT.

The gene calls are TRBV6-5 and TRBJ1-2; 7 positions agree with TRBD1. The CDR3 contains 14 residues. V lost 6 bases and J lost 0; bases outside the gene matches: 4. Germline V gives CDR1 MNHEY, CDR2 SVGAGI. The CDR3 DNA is TGTGCCAGCAGCCGGGACAGTGCTAACTATGGCTACACCTTC. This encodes CASSRDSANYGYTF.

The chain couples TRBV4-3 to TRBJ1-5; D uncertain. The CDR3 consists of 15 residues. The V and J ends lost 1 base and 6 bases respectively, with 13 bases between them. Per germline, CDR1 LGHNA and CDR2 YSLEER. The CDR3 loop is CASSQAHISTQPQHF. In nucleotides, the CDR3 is TGCGCCAGCAGCCAAGCCCACATATCCACTCAGCCCCAGCATTTT.

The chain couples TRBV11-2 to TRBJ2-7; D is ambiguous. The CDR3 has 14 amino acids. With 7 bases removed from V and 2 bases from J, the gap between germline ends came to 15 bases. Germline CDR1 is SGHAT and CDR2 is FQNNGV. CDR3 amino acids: CASMLTDGPYEQYF. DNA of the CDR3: TGTGCCAGCATGCTGACTGACGGACCCTACGAGCAGTACTTC.

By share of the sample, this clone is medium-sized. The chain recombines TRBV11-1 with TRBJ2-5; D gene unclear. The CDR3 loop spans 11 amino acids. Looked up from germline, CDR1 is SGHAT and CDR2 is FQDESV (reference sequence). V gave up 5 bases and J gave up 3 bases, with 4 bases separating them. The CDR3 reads CASSAKETQYF. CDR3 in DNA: TGTGCCAGCAGCGCAAAAGAGACCCAGTACTTC.

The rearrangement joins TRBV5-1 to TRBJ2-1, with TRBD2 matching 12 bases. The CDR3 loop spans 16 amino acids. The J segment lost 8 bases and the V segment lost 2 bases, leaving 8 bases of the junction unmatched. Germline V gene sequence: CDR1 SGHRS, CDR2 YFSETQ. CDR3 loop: CASSFPTSGSFDEQFF. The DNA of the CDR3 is TGCGCCAGCAGCTTCCCGACTAGCGGGAGTTTCGATGAGCAGTTCTTC.

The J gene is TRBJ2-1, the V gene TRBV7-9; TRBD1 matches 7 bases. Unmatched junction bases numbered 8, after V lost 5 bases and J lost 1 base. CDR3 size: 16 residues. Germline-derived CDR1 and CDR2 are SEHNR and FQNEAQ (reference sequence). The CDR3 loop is CASSPIPGQSYNEQFF. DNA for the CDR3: TGTGCCAGCAGCCCTATTCCGGGACAGTCCTACAATGAGCAGTTCTTC.

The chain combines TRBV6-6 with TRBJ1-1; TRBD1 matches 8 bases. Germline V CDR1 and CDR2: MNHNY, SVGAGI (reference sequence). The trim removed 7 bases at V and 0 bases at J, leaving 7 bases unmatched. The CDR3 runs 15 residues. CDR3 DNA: TGTGCCAGCACTAGGACAGGGAACATGAACACTGAAGCTTTCTTT. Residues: CASTRTGNMNTEAFF.

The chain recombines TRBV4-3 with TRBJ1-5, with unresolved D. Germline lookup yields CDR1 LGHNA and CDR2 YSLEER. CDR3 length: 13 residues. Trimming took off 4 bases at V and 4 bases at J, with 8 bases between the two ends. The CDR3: CASSLNRNQPQHF. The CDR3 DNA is TGCGCCAGCAGCCTTAATAGGAATCAGCCCCAGCATTTT.

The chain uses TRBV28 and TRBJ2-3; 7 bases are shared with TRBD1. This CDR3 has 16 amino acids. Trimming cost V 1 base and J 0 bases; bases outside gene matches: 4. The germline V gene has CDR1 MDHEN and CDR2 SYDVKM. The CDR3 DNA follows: TGTGCCAGCAGTTTATTCGGCAGGGGGAGCACAGATACGCAGTATTTT. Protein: CASSLFGRGSTDTQYF.

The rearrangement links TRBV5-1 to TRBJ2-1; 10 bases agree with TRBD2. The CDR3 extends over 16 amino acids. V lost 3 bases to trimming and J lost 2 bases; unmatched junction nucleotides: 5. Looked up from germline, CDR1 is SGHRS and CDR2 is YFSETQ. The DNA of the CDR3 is TGCGCCAGCAGCTCCGCTAGCGGGAGCGCCTACAATGAGCAGTTCTTC. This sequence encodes CASSSASGSAYNEQFF.

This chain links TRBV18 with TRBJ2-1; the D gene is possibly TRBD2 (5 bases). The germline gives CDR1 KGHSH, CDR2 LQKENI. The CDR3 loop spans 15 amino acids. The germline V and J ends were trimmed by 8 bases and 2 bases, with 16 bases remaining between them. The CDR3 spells CASTISTSAYNEQFF. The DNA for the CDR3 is TGTGCCAGCACAATAAGTACTAGTGCCTACAATGAGCAGTTCTTC.

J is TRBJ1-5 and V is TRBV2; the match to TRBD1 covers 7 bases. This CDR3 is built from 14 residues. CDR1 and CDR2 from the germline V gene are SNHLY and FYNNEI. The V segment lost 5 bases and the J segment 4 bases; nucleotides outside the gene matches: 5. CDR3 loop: CASSWDSSNQPQHF. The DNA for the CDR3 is TGTGCCAGCAGTTGGGACAGTTCAAATCAGCCCCAGCATTTT.

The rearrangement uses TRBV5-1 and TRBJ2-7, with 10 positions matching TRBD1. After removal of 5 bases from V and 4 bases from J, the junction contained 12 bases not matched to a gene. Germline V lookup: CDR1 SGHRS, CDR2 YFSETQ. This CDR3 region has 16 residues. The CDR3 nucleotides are TGCGCCAGCAGGGACCCAAGGACAGGGGGGTGGTACGAGCAGTACTTC. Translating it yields CASRDPRTGGWYEQYF.

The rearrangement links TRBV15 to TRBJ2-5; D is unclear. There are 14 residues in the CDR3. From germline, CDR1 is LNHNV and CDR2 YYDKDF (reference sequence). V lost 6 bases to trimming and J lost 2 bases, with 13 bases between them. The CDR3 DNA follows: TGTGCCACCAGTATTAACGCCCGACAAGAGACCCAGTACTTC. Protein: CATSINARQETQYF.

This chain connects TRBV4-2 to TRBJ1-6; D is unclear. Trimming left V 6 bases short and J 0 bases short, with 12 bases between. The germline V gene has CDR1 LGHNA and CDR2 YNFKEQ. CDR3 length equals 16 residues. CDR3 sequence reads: CASSPQRGSYNSPLHF. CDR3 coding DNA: TGTGCCAGCAGTCCGCAGCGGGGCTCCTATAATTCACCCCTCCACTTT.

CDR3 residues: CASSSGQNTGELFF. The CDR3 DNA reads as TGTGCCAGCAGTTCAGGACAGAACACCGGGGAGCTGTTTTTT. The chain couples TRBV9 to TRBJ2-2; D is possibly TRBD1 (5 bases). This CDR3 comprises 14 residues. The V end was cut by 5 bases, the J end by 1 base, with 9 bases between. CDR1 is SGDLS, CDR2 YYNGEE, per germline.

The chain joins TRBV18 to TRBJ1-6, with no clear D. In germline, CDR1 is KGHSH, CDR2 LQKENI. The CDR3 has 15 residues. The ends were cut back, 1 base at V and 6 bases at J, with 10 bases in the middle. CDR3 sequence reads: CASSPLGEVNSPLHF. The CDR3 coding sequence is TGTGCCAGCTCACCACTGGGTGAGGTTAATTCACCCCTCCACTTT.